A selection of T cell receptor beta chains follows, all from one sample in a study of T cells after yellow fever vaccination. Via MiXCR, TCRdb re-called the 5' RACE reads, giving one row per CDR3 protein. The sample yields approximately 120,000 distinct CDR3 sequences, about 7.4% seen once. The material sequenced was CD4+ T cells sorted from PBMCs, taken less than 11 days after the first yellow fever vaccination. These receptors originate from a man between 18 and 29 years old who received the YFV17D yellow fever vaccine. Both conserved end residues are part of each CDR3. Each record gives: CDR3 DNA, CDR3 protein, clone size, J gene, V gene, D gene. A D gene is named only where the DNA matches it firmly. Some rows have no size entry. The others give once, few or many, or a class for an expanded clone.

TGTGCCATCAGTGAGTCGATCGGGCGGGGGGCGGCCGTACAAGAGACCCAGTACTTC CAISESIGRGAAVQETQYF many TRBJ2-5 TRBV10-3 TRBD2
TGTGCCAGCAGTAAACTAGCGGGGGCGGGGAATGAGCAGTTCTTC CASSKLAGAGNEQFF many TRBJ2-1 TRBV2 TRBD2
TGTGCCAGCAGCAATAGCCGCCCATGGCAAGCTAGTAGGACTGAAGCTTTCTTT CASSNSRPWQASRTEAFF many TRBJ1-1 TRBV7-8 .
TGTGCCACCAGTGAGGGCCCGGACACTGAAGCTTTCTTT CATSEGPDTEAFF . TRBJ1-1 TRBV24-1 .
TGTGCCAGCAGTGAAGGGGCGGGGACTGAAGCTTTCTTT CASSEGAGTEAFF many TRBJ1-1 TRBV2 .
TGCAGCGTGCAGCGGGGGCCCTCCAATGAGCAGTTCTTC CSVQRGPSNEQFF . TRBJ2-1 TRBV29-1 TRBD2
TGTGCCAGCAGTGAATATACAGGGGGAGCTGGGGCCAACGTCCTGACTTTC CASSEYTGGAGANVLTF . TRBJ2-6 TRBV25-1 TRBD1
TGTGCCAGCAGCCACGGCTCGGGGGAGTCCTCTGGGGCCAACGTCCTGACTTTC CASSHGSGESSGANVLTF many TRBJ2-6 TRBV3-1 .
TGTGCCAGCAGTGGGGCGCGGAACACTGAAGCTTTCTTT CASSGARNTEAFF many TRBJ1-1 TRBV2 .
TGCGCCAGCAGCTTGGGGGAGCTCACTAGCAATGAGCAGTTCTTC CASSLGELTSNEQFF many TRBJ2-1 TRBV5-1 .
TGCGCCAGCAGCCCCCTAGCGGGGGGGCCCGGGGAGCTGTTTTTT CASSPLAGGPGELFF many TRBJ2-2 TRBV5-1 TRBD2
TGCAGTGCTAGAGATCAGGCAGGGGGCAACACTGAAGCTTTCTTT CSARDQAGGNTEAFF many TRBJ1-1 TRBV20-1 TRBD1
TGTGCCACCTCTTGGGGGGGTAGTAGCAATCAGCCCCAGCATTTT CATSWGGSSNQPQHF many TRBJ1-5 TRBV12-3/TRBV12-4 .
TGTGCCAGCAGTACCACGGGGGGCACTAATTCACCCCTCCACTTT CASSTTGGTNSPLHF many TRBJ1-6 TRBV6-5 .
TGTGCCAGCAGATGGCGGTTTGAAGCTTTCTTT CASRWRFEAFF many TRBJ1-1 TRBV12-3/TRBV12-4 .
TGTGCCAGCTCAGACTCCACAGCGTTCTCTGGAAACACCATATATTTT CASSDSTAFSGNTIYF many TRBJ1-3 TRBV18 .
TGTGCCAGCAATAAATGGGGGCTTAGCACAGATACGCAGTATTTT CASNKWGLSTDTQYF many TRBJ2-3 TRBV2 .
TGTGCCATCAGTAAACAGGGAGAGGGAGAGACCCAGTACTTC CAISKQGEGETQYF many TRBJ2-5 TRBV10-3 .
TGTGCCACCAGCCCCGACGGGCAAGAGACCCAGTACTTC CATSPDGQETQYF few TRBJ2-5 TRBV15 .
TGCGCCAGCAGCCAAGGGCAGTTCTACGAGCAGTACTTC CASSQGQFYEQYF many TRBJ2-7 TRBV4-1 .
TGCAGCGTTGGACCTGGGAATGAGCAGTTCTTC CSVGPGNEQFF . TRBJ2-1 TRBV29-1 .
TGCAGTGCTATTGGTGAGGGGAACACAGATACGCAGTATTTT CSAIGEGNTDTQYF many TRBJ2-3 TRBV20-1 .
TGTGCCAGCAGCCAAAGCTACGGGACAGGGACGGAGACCCAGTACTTC CASSQSYGTGTETQYF many TRBJ2-5 TRBV3-1 TRBD1
TGTGCCTGGAATCGCGGCAATCAGCCCCAGCATTTT CAWNRGNQPQHF . TRBJ1-5 TRBV30 .
TGCAGTGGCCAACAGGGGGCACGGACTGAAGCTTTCTTT CSGQQGARTEAFF many TRBJ1-1 TRBV20-1 TRBD1
TGTGCCTGGAGTGTTCAGGGATCGGCTTTCTTT CAWSVQGSAFF many TRBJ1-1 TRBV30 .
TGTGCCAGCAGCTACCGACAGAATCGGCAGTACTTC CASSYRQNRQYF . TRBJ2-7 TRBV12-3/TRBV12-4 .
TGTGCCAGCTCACCGGGGTTTGAGGGCGATACGCAGTATTTT CASSPGFEGDTQYF many TRBJ2-3 TRBV18 .
TGTGCCACCAGTGATGACAGGACTAGCGCAGATACGCAGTATTTT CATSDDRTSADTQYF many TRBJ2-3 TRBV24-1 TRBD2
TGTGCCAGCTCACGACTTAGCGGGGGCGAGGATACGCAGTATTTT CASSRLSGGEDTQYF many TRBJ2-3 TRBV18 TRBD2
TGTGCCAGCAGTTTAAGGGGCCATGGTAACTATGGCTACACCTTC CASSLRGHGNYGYTF . TRBJ1-2 TRBV6-5 .
TGCGCCAGCAGCTTGGAGGCAACCGGGGAGCTGTTTTTT CASSLEATGELFF few TRBJ2-2 TRBV5-1 .
TGTGCCACCAGTGTAAACACCGGGGAGCTGTTTTTT CATSVNTGELFF many TRBJ2-2 TRBV24-1 .
TGTGCCAGCAGCTCCCGGACGAACCCACTTACCTATTTTACGCAGTATTTT CASSSRTNPLTYFTQYF many TRBJ2-3 TRBV7-8 .
TGTGCCAGCAGCCCCATCGACAGGGTCCCAGAGACCCAGTACTTC CASSPIDRVPETQYF many TRBJ2-5 TRBV11-2 TRBD1
TGTGCCAGCAGCTTAGAGTCAGATACGCAGTATTTT CASSLESDTQYF many TRBJ2-3 TRBV7-9 .